A single sample gave rise to the 31 T cell receptor beta chains below, sequenced in a study of breast tumors, draining lymph nodes, adjacent tissues. Breast cancer patients provided tissue from their axillary draining lymph nodes. TCRdb independently ran MiXCR on the multiplex PCR reads; one entry per CDR3 protein. The table includes about 120,000 distinct CDR3 sequences, just under 20% detected once. Sequencing input: axillary lymph node tissue. The source is a female donor with breast cancer. Some clones in this sample may be carry-over from other donors' samples.

A note on this clonotype: A read error may be the cause here, since a much bigger clone is one base away. This chain uses TRBV6-2 or TRBV6-3 with TRBJ1-5; D uncertain. The CDR3 covers 15 residues. The germline V gene has CDR1 MNHEY and CDR2 SVGEGT. V lost 2 bases and J lost 6, with 14 bases in between. Written as DNA, the CDR3 is TGTGCCAGCAGTTACCCCACGGATTGGGCTCAGCCCCAGCATTTT. This translates into CASSYPTDWAQPQHF.

This clonotype was recorded a few times. The chain combines TRBV29-1 with TRBJ1-4, with D possibly matching TRBD1 (5 bases). V lost 3 bases and J 9 bases, leaving 11 bases between the germline ends. The germline CDR1 and CDR2 sequences are SQVTM and ANQGSEA. The CDR3 extends over 12 amino acids. The CDR3 DNA follows: TGCAGCGTTGAGTACCCAGGGAAAAAACTGTTTTTT. As protein: CSVEYPGKKLFF.

This clonotype was recorded at least ten times. The chain joins TRBV6-5 to TRBJ2-1, with 11 nucleotides matching TRBD2. The trim removed 8 bases at V and 15 bases at J, leaving 9 bases unmatched. Germline CDR1 MNHEY, CDR2 SVGAGI. The CDR3 totals 12 residues. The CDR3, as DNA: TGTGCCAGCGGAAAACTAGCGGGAGACATGTTCTTC. Translated, it gives CASGKLAGDMFF.

This clonotype occurred many times. The chain recombines TRBV3-1 with TRBJ2-7, with 11 nucleotides matching TRBD1. The germline gives CDR1 LGHDT, CDR2 YNNKEL (reference sequence). This CDR3 has 13 residues. After removal of 5 bases from V and 3 bases from J, the junction contained 0 bases not matched to a gene. The CDR3 nucleotides are TGTGCCAGCAGCGGGACAGGGGGCTACGAGCAGTACTTC. It specifies CASSGTGGYEQYF.

The genes are TRBV5-1 and TRBJ1-1, with 9 bases matching TRBD1. V dropped 2 bases and J dropped 7; count of bases not matched to a gene: 9. The length of the CDR3 is 15 residues. Germline CDR1 is SGHRS and CDR2 is YFSETQ. CDR3 DNA sequence: TGCGCCAGCAGCTTACCGGGACAGGGAACAAATGAAGCTTTCTTT. It is translated as CASSLPGQGTNEAFF. The complete variable domain, with remaining parts taken from reference TRBV5-1 and TRBJ1-1, reads KAGVTQTPRYLIKTRGQQVTLSCSPISGHRSVSWYQQTPGQGLQFLFEYFSETQRNKGNFPGRFSGRQFSNSRSEMNVSTLELGDSALYLCASSLPGQGTNEAFFGQGTRLTVV.

The rearrangement links TRBV4-1 to TRBJ2-1; 12 nucleotides agree with TRBD2. Trimming cost V 2 bases and J 8 bases; bases outside gene matches: 4. Germline CDR1 MGHRA, CDR2 YSYEKL. CDR3 length: 15 amino acids. For the CDR3, the DNA is TGCGCCAGCAGCCAACTAGCGGGAGGGGGCTATGAGCAGTTCTTC. The encoded protein is CASSQLAGGGYEQFF.

This clonotype appeared many times. The chain couples TRBV7-3 to TRBJ1-2; D remains unclear. V was cut by 1 base and J by 4 bases, with 7 bases left in between. This CDR3 spans 13 amino acids. CDR1 and CDR2 (germline): SGHTA, FQGTGA. CDR3 region: CASSLKETYGYTF. The CDR3 bases are TGTGCCAGCAGCTTAAAAGAAACCTATGGCTACACCTTC.

This clonotype showed up just a few times. J is TRBJ2-2 and V is TRBV19; D is uncertain. This CDR3 has 12 residues. Between the trimmed V and J ends, which lost 6 bases and 7 bases, there was a span of 9 bases. Germline loops: CDR1 LNHDA, CDR2 SQIVND (reference sequence). As DNA, the CDR3 is TGTGCCAGTAGCGCTAGAGTCGGGGAGCTGTTTTTT. This encodes CASSARVGELFF.

This clonotype has at least ten counts. V usage is TRBV4-1 and J usage is TRBJ2-1; TRBD2 matches 15 bases. CDR1 is MGHRA, CDR2 YSYEKL, per germline. The V segment lost 4 bases and the J segment 10 bases; nucleotides outside the gene matches: 8. This CDR3 has 16 amino acids. CDR3 in DNA: TGCGCCAGCAGCCCTCCCCCGGGACTAGCGGGAGGCGAGCAGTTCTTC. Protein product: CASSPPPGLAGGEQFF.

In its sample, this clonotype was seen many times. The chain links TRBV20-1 to TRBJ2-3; 15 nucleotides align to TRBD2. This CDR3 has 14 residues. Germline V lookup: CDR1 DFQATT, CDR2 SNEGSKA (reference sequence). J lost 4 bases, V lost 6 bases, and 2 bases had no gene match. CDR3 in DNA: TGCAGTGCCAGGACTAGCGGGAGGGCAGATACGCAGTATTTT. Amino acid sequence: CSARTSGRADTQYF.

Of note for this clonotype: The conserved phenylalanine or tryptophan is not found at the CDR3 terminus, so this likely reflects a read error. The V gene is TRBV20-1, the J gene TRBJ1-6; the D is unclear. This CDR3 contains 14 residues. CDR1 and CDR2 (germline): DFQATT, SNEGSKA (reference sequence). With 0 bases removed from V and 7 bases from J, the gap between germline ends came to 10 bases. CDR3 loop: CSARDSYRNSPLHS. CDR3 in DNA: TGCAGTGCTAGAGACTCCTACCGAAATTCACCCCTCCACTCT.

The chain couples TRBV28 to TRBJ1-5, with D possibly matching TRBD1 (5 bases). From germline, CDR1 is MDHEN and CDR2 SYDVKM. The CDR3 extends over 16 amino acids. The V gene lost 3 bases and the J gene lost 3 bases, with 15 bases spanning the gap. The CDR3 nucleotides read TGTGCCAGCAGTTTTGGCGGCAGGGTATTCAATCAGCCCCAGCATTTT. Translated: CASSFGGRVFNQPQHF.

In the case of this clonotype: A much larger clone differs by one base, so this may be a read error. The chain employs TRBV19 and TRBJ1-4, with 10 bases identical to TRBD1. The CDR3 runs 15 residues. CDR1 and CDR2 from the germline V gene are LNHDA and SQIVND (reference sequence). The CDR3 DNA follows: TGTGCCAGTAGCGCCGGGACAGGGGAGGAAGAAACACTGTTTTTT. It translates to CASSAGTGEEETLFF.

This clonotype was seen ten or more times. The CDR3 here is CSVEDSHGYTF. In DNA form, the CDR3 reads TGCAGCGTTGAAGACAGTCATGGCTACACCTTC. The rearrangement links TRBV29-1 to TRBJ1-2; no firm D call. The germline V gene encodes CDR1 SQVTM and CDR2 ANQGSEA. Trimming removed 0 bases from V and 6 bases from J, with 5 bases in between. The CDR3 has 11 residues.

This clonotype has at least ten counts. The rearrangement links TRBV19 to TRBJ2-5; D gene unclear. Per germline, CDR1 LNHDA and CDR2 SQIVND (reference sequence). The CDR3 runs to 13 residues. Trimming took 8 bases from V and 2 from J, leaving 12 bases between them. The CDR3 nucleotides are TGTGCCAGTTCAAATACAGAGCAAGAGACCCAGTACTTC. Translating it yields CASSNTEQETQYF. Complete variable domain (other parts from reference TRBV19 and TRBJ2-5): DGGITQSPKYLFRKEGQNVTLSCEQNLNHDAMYWYRQDPGQGLRLIYYSQIVNDFQKGDIAEGYSVSREKKESFPLTVTSAQKNPTAFYLCASSNTEQETQYFGPGTRLLVL.

This clonotype was detected many times. The CDR3 is CASSLVGGPLSYEQYF. CDR3 coding DNA: TGTGCCAGCAGCTTAGTTGGAGGGCCTCTTTCCTACGAGCAGTACTTC. This sequence joins TRBV7-8 and TRBJ2-7; D perhaps matches TRBD2 (6 bases). Trimming removed 1 base from V and 1 base from J, with 14 bases in between. Germline lookup yields CDR1 SGHVS and CDR2 FQNEAQ. The CDR3 runs to 16 residues.

Concerning this clonotype: Since a much larger clone is just one base distant, this may be a read error. It is likely a read error, because the conserved phenylalanine at the end of the CDR3 is missing. The chain combines TRBV7-9 with TRBJ2-1; 7 bases agree with TRBD2. The J segment lost 6 bases and the V segment lost 10 bases, leaving 9 bases of the junction unmatched. CDR1 SEHNR and CDR2 FQNEAQ come from the germline V gene (reference sequence). This CDR3 has 13 amino acids. The CDR3 loop reads CATRGGRANEQFL. CDR3 DNA sequence: TGTGCCACCCGAGGAGGGAGGGCCAATGAGCAGTTCCTC.

Many counts were recorded for this clonotype. The chain links TRBV5-1 to TRBJ1-5, with TRBD1 identical over 9 bases. J gave up 2 bases and V 4 bases, and 19 bases lay outside the gene matches. The germline CDR1 and CDR2 sequences are SGHRS and YFSETQ. This CDR3 region has 20 residues. For the CDR3, the DNA is TGCGCCAGCAGCCAAACGGGGGGGACAGGGAGGTTGAGTGGCAATCAGCCCCAGCATTTT. Its translation is CASSQTGGTGRLSGNQPQHF.

With regard to this clonotype: A much larger clone lies a single base off, so this may be a read error. The genes are TRBV5-1 and TRBJ2-1; 9 bases fit TRBD2. CDR3 length: 15 amino acids. The germline CDR1 and CDR2 sequences are SGHRS and YFSETQ. The CDR3 nucleotides are TGCGCCAGCAGGGCGGGGGGGCACTCCTACAATGGGCAGTTCTTC. It specifies CASRAGGHSYNGQFF.

This clonotype was found many times. The chain combines TRBV10-1 with TRBJ2-1; D perhaps matches TRBD2 (5 bases). The germline V gene encodes CDR1 WNHNN and CDR2 SYGVQD (reference sequence). This CDR3 spans 14 amino acids. Trimming stripped 7 bases from V and 15 bases from J, with 25 bases between. CDR3 nucleotide sequence: TGCGCCAGCACCTCAGGTGGGAGCCCCCAGCGCATGTTCTTC. Amino acids: CASTSGGSPQRMFF.

In this sample, this clonotype turned up a few times. V usage is TRBV28 and J usage is TRBJ2-3; D unresolved. Trimming pared 1 base from V and 1 base from J, leaving 12 bases between. CDR1 is MDHEN, CDR2 SYDVKM, per germline. This CDR3 spans 16 amino acids. The CDR3 region is CASSLFGSRGTDTQYF. In DNA, the CDR3 is TGTGCCAGCAGTTTATTTGGCTCCCGGGGCACAGATACGCAGTATTTT.

Points on this clonotype: This may arise from a read error, as a much more abundant clone is one base away. The CDR3 here is CASSWTGGITSTDTQYF. CDR3 DNA: TGTGCCAGCAGCTGGACAGGGGGTATTACTAGCACAGATACGCAGTATTTT. The chain couples TRBV7-3 to TRBJ2-3; 10 nucleotides match TRBD1. Germline CDR1 reads SGHTA; CDR2 reads FQGTGA. The CDR3 loop spans 17 amino acids. The V gene end was trimmed by 4 bases and the J gene end by 0 bases; junction bases not matched to a gene: 7.

As regards this clonotype: Possible read error: a much larger clone is one base away. The rearrangement joins TRBV10-3 to TRBJ1-4, with 10 nucleotides matching TRBD1. CDR3 length: 17 amino acids. Germline V gives CDR1 ENHRY, CDR2 SYGVKD. The DNA for the CDR3 is TGTGCCATCAGTGCGGGGACAGGGGTCCCGACTAATGGAAAACTGTTTTTT. As protein: CAISAGTGVPTNGKLFF.

The table lists this clonotype with many counts. The CDR3 DNA follows: TGTGCCAGCAGCCAAAGCTATCACACCGGGGAGCTGTTTTTT. Translation gives CASSQSYHTGELFF. The chain combines TRBV3-1 with TRBJ2-2; D uncertain. The CDR3 runs 14 residues. The germline V and J ends were trimmed by 2 bases and 3 bases, with 7 bases remaining between them. Germline values: CDR1 LGHDT, CDR2 YNNKEL (reference sequence).

The table lists this clonotype with many counts. This rearrangement joins TRBV5-6 to TRBJ1-2; D is ambiguous. The CDR3 covers 16 residues. The germline V gene encodes CDR1 SGHDT and CDR2 YYEEEE. Trimming removed 3 bases from V and 2 bases from J, with 17 bases in between. The DNA for the CDR3 is TGTGCCAGCAGCTCGGTGGTGATAACACCAAACTATGGCTACACCTTC. This translates into CASSSVVITPNYGYTF.

The chain links TRBV6-1 to TRBJ2-6; weak D call: TRBD1 (5 bases). This CDR3 is built from 15 residues. The germline V and J ends were trimmed by 4 bases and 0 bases, with 7 bases remaining between them. CDR1 and CDR2 (germline): MNHNS, SASEGT. CDR3 DNA: TGTGCCAGCAGTGGACAGAACTCTGGGGCCAACGTCCTGACTTTC. Translating gives CASSGQNSGANVLTF.

This clonotype showed up many times. This chain links TRBV20-1 with TRBJ2-1, with D hard to call. In germline, CDR1 is DFQATT, CDR2 SNEGSKA (reference sequence). The CDR3 is 15 amino acids. V shed 0 bases and J shed 3 bases, with 12 bases lying between them. The chain's CDR3 is CSARDVGIGYNEQFF. DNA of the CDR3: TGCAGTGCTAGAGATGTGGGGATCGGCTACAATGAGCAGTTCTTC.

There are many counts of this clonotype. CDR3 sequence reads: CASRPVGEKLFF. In DNA, the CDR3 is TGTGCCAGCAGGCCAGTAGGTGAAAAACTGTTTTTT. The gene calls are TRBV6-1 and TRBJ1-4; no firm D call. Germline assignment: CDR1 MNHNS and CDR2 SASEGT. The V and J ends lost 6 bases and 7 bases respectively, with 9 bases between them. This CDR3 has 12 residues.

The chain employs TRBV10-3 and TRBJ2-7, with TRBD1 as a possible D gene (5 bases). CDR3 size: 11 residues. Germline loops: CDR1 ENHRY, CDR2 SYGVKD. The V end was cut by 10 bases, the J end by 3 bases, with 10 bases between. CDR3 amino acids: CATKDSYEQYF. The CDR3 coding sequence is TGTGCCACCAAAGACAGCTACGAGCAGTACTTC.

Remarks on this clonotype: A read error may explain this, as a much larger clone is one base away. This chain connects TRBV4-1 to TRBJ1-2, with 9 bases that match TRBD1. Germline CDR1 reads MGHRA; CDR2 reads YSYEKL. The junction had 10 bases not matched to a gene; V was cut back by 4 bases and J by 7 bases. This CDR3 is 15 amino acids long. CDR3 region: CASSPQGQGQGGYTF. CDR3 DNA sequence: TGCGCCAGCAGCCCCCAGGGACAGGGACAGGGTGGCTACACCTTC.

This clonotype showed up many times. The gene calls are TRBV28 and TRBJ1-3; unclear D gene. This CDR3 is built from 14 residues. V lost 1 base and J lost 9, with 13 bases in between. Germline-derived CDR1 and CDR2 are MDHEN and SYDVKM. The CDR3 sequence is CASSLSKVGGTIYF. The DNA of the CDR3 is TGTGCCAGCAGTTTATCGAAAGTGGGCGGCACCATATATTTT.